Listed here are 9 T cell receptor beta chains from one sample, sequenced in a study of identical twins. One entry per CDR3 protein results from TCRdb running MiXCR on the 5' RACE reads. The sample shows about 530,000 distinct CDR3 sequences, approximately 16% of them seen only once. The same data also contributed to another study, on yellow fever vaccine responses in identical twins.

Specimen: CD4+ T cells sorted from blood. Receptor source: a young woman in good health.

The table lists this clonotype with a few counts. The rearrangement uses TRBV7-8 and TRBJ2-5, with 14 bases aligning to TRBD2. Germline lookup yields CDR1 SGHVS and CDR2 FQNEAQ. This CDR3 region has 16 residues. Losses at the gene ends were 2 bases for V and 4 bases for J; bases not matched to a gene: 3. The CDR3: CASSLWTSGGRETQYF. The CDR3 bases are TGTGCCAGCAGCTTATGGACTAGCGGGGGGAGAGAGACCCAGTACTTC.

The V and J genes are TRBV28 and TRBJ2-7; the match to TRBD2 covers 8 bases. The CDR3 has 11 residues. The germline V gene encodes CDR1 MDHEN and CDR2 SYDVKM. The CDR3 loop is CATSGGGGFGV. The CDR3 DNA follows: TGTGCGACGAGCGGGGGAGGGGGTTTTGGGGTC.

Here the CDR3 reads CASSFIGQVADTQYF. The CDR3 coding sequence is TGTGCCAGCAGTTTTATCGGCCAGGTAGCAGATACGCAGTATTTT. The rearrangement joins TRBV28 to TRBJ2-3; D unclear. Trimming shortened V by 3 bases and J by 4 bases, and 14 bases separated the two germline ends. The CDR3 is 15 amino acids. Germline CDR1 is MDHEN and CDR2 is SYDVKM.

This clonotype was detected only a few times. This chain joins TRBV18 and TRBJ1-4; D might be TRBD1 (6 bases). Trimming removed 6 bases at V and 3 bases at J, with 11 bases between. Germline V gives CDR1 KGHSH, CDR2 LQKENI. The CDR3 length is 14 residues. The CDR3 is CASSPGVANEKLFF. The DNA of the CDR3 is TGTGCCAGCTCTCCAGGGGTCGCTAATGAAAAACTGTTTTTT.

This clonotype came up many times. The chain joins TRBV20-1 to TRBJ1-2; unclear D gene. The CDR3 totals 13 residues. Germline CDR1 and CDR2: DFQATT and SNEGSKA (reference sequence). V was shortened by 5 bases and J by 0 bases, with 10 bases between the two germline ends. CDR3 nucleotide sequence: TGCAGTGCTCCCAGCCCAGCTAACTATGGCTACACCTTC. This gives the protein CSAPSPANYGYTF.

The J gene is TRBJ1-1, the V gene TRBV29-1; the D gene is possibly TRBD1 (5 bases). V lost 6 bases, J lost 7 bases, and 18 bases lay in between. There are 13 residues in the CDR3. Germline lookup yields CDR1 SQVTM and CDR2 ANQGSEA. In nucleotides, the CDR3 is TGCAGCGTCCGAGGGGTGGGGGGTGGTGAAGCTTTCTTT. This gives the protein CSVRGVGGGEAFF.

As DNA, the CDR3 is TGTGCCAGTAGTATTTCGCTTGGGATCGGGGAGACCCAGTACTTC. Protein sequence: CASSISLGIGETQYF. The chain carries TRBV19 and TRBJ2-5; D is unclear. Germline V CDR1 and CDR2: LNHDA, SQIVND (reference sequence). The CDR3 runs to 15 residues. V was pared by 3 bases and J by 5 bases, with 16 bases between.

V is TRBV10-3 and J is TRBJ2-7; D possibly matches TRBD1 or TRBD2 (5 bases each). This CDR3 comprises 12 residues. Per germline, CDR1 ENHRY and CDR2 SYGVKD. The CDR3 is CGAGTFSYEQYF. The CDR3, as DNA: TGTGGAGCCGGGACCTTCTCCTACGAGCAGTACTTC.

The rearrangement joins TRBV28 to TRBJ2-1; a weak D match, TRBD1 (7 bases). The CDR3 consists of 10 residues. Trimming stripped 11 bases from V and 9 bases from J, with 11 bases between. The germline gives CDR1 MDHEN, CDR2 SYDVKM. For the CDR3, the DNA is TGTGCCGCAGGGGGGAGTGAGCAGTTCTTC. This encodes CAAGGSEQFF.